This TCR beta chain is from a study of identifying expanded T cells in peripheral blood. As concerns this clone: The antigen is undetermined.

Data came from immunoSEQ multiplex PCR; TCRdb stores just in-frame clones and leaves some out. The repertoire consists of some 99,000 clones, with about 88% occurring once and the leading ten covering just under 8.5%. The CDR3 covers 16 residues. CDR1 is SGDLS and CDR2 is YYNGEE in the germline V gene. J was trimmed by 3 bases and V by 2 bases; bases with no gene match: 4. Regarding the study as a whole: Over approximately two and four weeks, about 17 and 20 clones changed, versus roughly 1.1 between replicates.

Specimen: blood. This chain joins TRBV9 and TRBJ2-2; 10 bases fit TRBD1. The TCR comes from a person aged 18-70 years in good health. The CDR3 DNA follows: TGTGCCAGCAGCGTTCGGGGGACAGGGGACACCGGGGAGCTGTTTTTT. Translation gives CASSVRGTGDTGELFF. Combining the CDR3 with reference TRBV9 and TRBJ2-2 gives the whole variable domain DSGVTQTPKHLITATGQRVTLRCSPRSGDLSVYWYQQSLDQGLQFLIQYYNGEERAKGNILERFSAQQFPDLHSELNLSSLELGDSALYFCASSVRGTGDTGELFFGEGSRLTVL.